A selection of T cell receptor beta chains follows, all from one sample in a study of T cell repertoires in cytomegalovirus infection. TCRdb re-called the reads with MiXCR, one entry per CDR3 protein. The profile shows 300,000 or so distinct CDR3 sequences, roughly a tenth of them singletons. The source material was PBMCs. These receptors came from a human donor in good health (CMV status not recorded). Some clones in this sample may be carry-over from other donors' samples. Each CDR3 is given with its conserved first and last residue. A D gene is named only where the DNA matches it firmly. Clone size is given for some rows only: seen once, a few or many times, or a class if the clone is expanded.

v_call: TRBV4-3
d_call: -
clone_size: many
j_call: TRBJ2-5
cdr3_nt: TGCGCCAGCAGCCAAGCAACCAGGGACCAAGAGACCCAGTACTTC
cdr3_aa: CASSQATRDQETQYF

v_call: TRBV2
d_call: -
clone_size: many
j_call: TRBJ1-1
cdr3_nt: TGTGCCAGCAGTCCCGCAGGGAGGACTGAAGCTTTCTTT
cdr3_aa: CASSPAGRTEAFF

v_call: TRBV7-6
d_call: TRBD2
clone_size: many
j_call: TRBJ2-5
cdr3_nt: TGTGCCAGCAGCTTATGGTCGGGGGGAGAGACCCAGTACTTC
cdr3_aa: CASSLWSGGETQYF

v_call: TRBV29-1
d_call: -
clone_size: many
j_call: TRBJ1-1
cdr3_nt: TGCAGCGTTGAGTGGAACACTGAAGCTTTCTTT
cdr3_aa: CSVEWNTEAFF

v_call: TRBV20-1
d_call: TRBD2
clone_size: few
j_call: TRBJ2-3
cdr3_nt: TGCAGTGCTAGAGATTGGGCGGGGGGACTCACAGATACGCAGTATTTT
cdr3_aa: CSARDWAGGLTDTQYF

v_call: TRBV4-1
d_call: TRBD2
clone_size: many
j_call: TRBJ2-2
cdr3_nt: TGCGCCAGCAGCCGTGGACTAGCGGGGCCCACCGGGGAGCTGTTTTTT
cdr3_aa: CASSRGLAGPTGELFF

v_call: TRBV12-3/TRBV12-4
d_call: -
clone_size: many
j_call: TRBJ1-2
cdr3_nt: TGTGCCAGCAGTCTCCCCGGGGCGAGCTATGGCTACACCTTC
cdr3_aa: CASSLPGASYGYTF

v_call: TRBV7-2
d_call: -
clone_size: many
j_call: TRBJ2-3
cdr3_nt: TGTGCCAGCAGCCCCCGGGAAAGCACAGATACGCAGTATTTT
cdr3_aa: CASSPRESTDTQYF

v_call: TRBV18
d_call: -
clone_size: many
j_call: TRBJ2-6
cdr3_nt: TGTGCCAGCTCAATTCAGGTGCATGTCGGAGCCTCTGGGGCCAACGTCCTGACTTTC
cdr3_aa: CASSIQVHVGASGANVLTF

v_call: TRBV7-6
d_call: -
clone_size: many
j_call: TRBJ1-4
cdr3_nt: TGTGCCAGCAGCTTAGGCACAACTAATGAAAAACTGTTTTTT
cdr3_aa: CASSLGTTNEKLFF

v_call: TRBV29-1
d_call: -
clone_size: -
j_call: TRBJ2-5
cdr3_nt: TGCAGCGTTTATAGCGGAGCTAGACAAGAGACCCAGTACTTC
cdr3_aa: CSVYSGARQETQYF

v_call: TRBV20-1
d_call: TRBD1
clone_size: -
j_call: TRBJ2-3
cdr3_nt: TGCAGTGCTGGTCGACAGGGGGCGGTAGCTAGCACAGATACGCAGTATTTT
cdr3_aa: CSAGRQGAVASTDTQYF

v_call: TRBV20-1
d_call: -
clone_size: few
j_call: TRBJ2-7
cdr3_nt: TGCAGTGCTAGACCTGACACCCCTCTCGGTCTCTACTCCTACGAGCAGTACTTC
cdr3_aa: CSARPDTPLGLYSYEQYF

v_call: TRBV7-2
d_call: -
clone_size: many
j_call: TRBJ2-7
cdr3_nt: TGTGCCAGCAGCTTAGCGCAGGCAGGGAATGCCTACGAGCAGTACTTC
cdr3_aa: CASSLAQAGNAYEQYF

v_call: TRBV7-8
d_call: -
clone_size: many
j_call: TRBJ1-5
cdr3_nt: TGTGCCAGCAGCTTTGGAGGGCCTGGCCAGCCCCAGCATTTT
cdr3_aa: CASSFGGPGQPQHF

v_call: TRBV20-1
d_call: TRBD2
clone_size: many
j_call: TRBJ2-5
cdr3_nt: TGCAGTGCTAGAGATTGGGCTAGCGGGCAAGAGACCCAGTACTTC
cdr3_aa: CSARDWASGQETQYF

v_call: TRBV5-4
d_call: -
clone_size: many
j_call: TRBJ2-5
cdr3_nt: TGTGCCAGCAGCTTGGGGCAGGCCAGGACCCAGTACTTC
cdr3_aa: CASSLGQARTQYF

v_call: TRBV2
d_call: TRBD1
clone_size: -
j_call: TRBJ2-1
cdr3_nt: TGTGCCAGCGTTCCGGGACAGTCATTCTACAATGAGCAGTTCTTC
cdr3_aa: CASVPGQSFYNEQFF

v_call: TRBV7-2
d_call: TRBD1
clone_size: many
j_call: TRBJ1-2
cdr3_nt: TGTGCCAGCAGCTTAGGATCCAGGGGGCGCTATGGCTACACCTTC
cdr3_aa: CASSLGSRGRYGYTF

v_call: TRBV7-2
d_call: TRBD2
clone_size: many
j_call: TRBJ2-3
cdr3_nt: TGTGCCAGCAGCTTAAGATGGAGGGCGGGGGAAACAGATACGCAGTATTTT
cdr3_aa: CASSLRWRAGETDTQYF

v_call: TRBV12-5
d_call: TRBD2
clone_size: many
j_call: TRBJ2-1
cdr3_nt: TGTGCTAGTGGTTTGCCTGGACTAGCGGGGGACAATGAGCAGTTCTTC
cdr3_aa: CASGLPGLAGDNEQFF

v_call: TRBV11-1
d_call: -
clone_size: many
j_call: TRBJ1-2
cdr3_nt: TGTGCCAGCAGCTTAGCCGAGAGCTGGACAGAAACTAACTATGGCTACACCTTC
cdr3_aa: CASSLAESWTETNYGYTF

v_call: TRBV28
d_call: -
clone_size: many
j_call: TRBJ1-1
cdr3_nt: TGTGCCAGCAGTCCGCCACAGGGAATGAACACTGAAGCTTTCTTT
cdr3_aa: CASSPPQGMNTEAFF

v_call: TRBV28
d_call: -
clone_size: many
j_call: TRBJ1-1
cdr3_nt: TGTGCCAGCAGTTTAAGGGTAGGGGCGACGAACACTGAAGCTTTCTTT
cdr3_aa: CASSLRVGATNTEAFF

v_call: TRBV20-1
d_call: -
clone_size: -
j_call: TRBJ2-7
cdr3_nt: TGCAGTGCTAGACAGCGTAGACCTTTCTACGAGCAGTACTTC
cdr3_aa: CSARQRRPFYEQYF

v_call: TRBV29-1
d_call: TRBD1
clone_size: -
j_call: TRBJ1-1
cdr3_nt: TGCAGCGTTGAAAAGGCCCTGACAGGGGCTGAAGCTTTCTTT
cdr3_aa: CSVEKALTGAEAFF

v_call: TRBV11-2
d_call: -
clone_size: many
j_call: TRBJ1-4
cdr3_nt: TGTGCCAGCAGCTTTGGGGCGAGGGAAAAACTGTTTTTT
cdr3_aa: CASSFGAREKLFF

v_call: TRBV29-1
d_call: -
clone_size: few
j_call: TRBJ2-1
cdr3_nt: TGCAGCGTTGAAATAGGAGAGCCCGGGACCTACAATGAGCAGTTCTTC
cdr3_aa: CSVEIGEPGTYNEQFF

v_call: TRBV2
d_call: -
clone_size: many
j_call: TRBJ2-7
cdr3_nt: TGTGCCAGCAGTGGAGATTCCTACGAGCAGTACTTC
cdr3_aa: CASSGDSYEQYF

v_call: TRBV6-5
d_call: -
clone_size: many
j_call: TRBJ2-1
cdr3_nt: TGTGCCAGCAGCTTAGGACAGAGAGACAATGAGCAGTTCTTC
cdr3_aa: CASSLGQRDNEQFF